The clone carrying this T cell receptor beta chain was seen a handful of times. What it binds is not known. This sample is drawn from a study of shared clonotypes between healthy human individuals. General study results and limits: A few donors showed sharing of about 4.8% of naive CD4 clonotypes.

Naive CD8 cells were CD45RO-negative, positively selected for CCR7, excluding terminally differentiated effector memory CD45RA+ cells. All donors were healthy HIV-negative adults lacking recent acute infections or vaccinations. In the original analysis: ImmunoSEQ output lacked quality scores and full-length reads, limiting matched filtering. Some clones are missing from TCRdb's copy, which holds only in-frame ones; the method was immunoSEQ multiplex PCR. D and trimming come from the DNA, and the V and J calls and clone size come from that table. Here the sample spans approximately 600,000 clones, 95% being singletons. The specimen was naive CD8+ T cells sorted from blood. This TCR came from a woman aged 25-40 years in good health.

As DNA, the CDR3 is TGTGCCAGCAGCGCAGACAGTTCCTGGGAGCAGTACTTC. Amino acid sequence: CASSADSSWEQYF. This chain joins TRBV7-9 and TRBJ2-7; possibly TRBD1 for D (5 bases). The CDR3 length is 13 residues. Looked up from germline, CDR1 is SEHNR and CDR2 is FQNEAQ (reference sequence). Trimming stripped 5 bases from V and 7 bases from J, with 15 bases between.